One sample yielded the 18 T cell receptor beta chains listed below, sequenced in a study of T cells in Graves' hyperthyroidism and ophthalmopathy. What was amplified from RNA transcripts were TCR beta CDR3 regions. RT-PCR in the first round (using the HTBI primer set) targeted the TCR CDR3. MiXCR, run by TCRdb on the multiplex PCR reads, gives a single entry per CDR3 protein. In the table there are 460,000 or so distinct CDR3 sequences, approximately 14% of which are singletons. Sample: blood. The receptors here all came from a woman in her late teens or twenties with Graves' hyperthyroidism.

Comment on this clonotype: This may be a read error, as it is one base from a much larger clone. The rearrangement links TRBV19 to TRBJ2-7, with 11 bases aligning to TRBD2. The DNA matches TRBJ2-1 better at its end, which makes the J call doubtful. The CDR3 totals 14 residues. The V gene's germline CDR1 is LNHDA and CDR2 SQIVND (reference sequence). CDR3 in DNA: TGTGCCAGTAGCCTGACTAGCGGGACCTACGAGCAGTTCTTC. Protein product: CASSLTSGTYEQFF.

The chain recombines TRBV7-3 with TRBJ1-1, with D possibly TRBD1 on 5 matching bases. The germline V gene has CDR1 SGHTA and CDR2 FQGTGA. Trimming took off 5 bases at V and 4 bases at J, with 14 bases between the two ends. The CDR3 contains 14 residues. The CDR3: CASSPDSLGTEAFF. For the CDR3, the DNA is TGTGCCAGCAGCCCCGACAGTCTGGGCACTGAAGCTTTCTTT.

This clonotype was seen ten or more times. CDR3 sequence reads: CASSVEGGPYNEQFF. CDR3 in DNA: TGTGCCAGCAGCGTAGAGGGCGGGCCTTACAATGAGCAGTTCTTC. This rearrangement joins TRBV9 to TRBJ2-1, with D perhaps TRBD2 (5 bases). From germline, CDR1 is SGDLS and CDR2 YYNGEE. V lost 0 bases and J lost 4, with 11 bases in between. The CDR3 consists of 15 residues.

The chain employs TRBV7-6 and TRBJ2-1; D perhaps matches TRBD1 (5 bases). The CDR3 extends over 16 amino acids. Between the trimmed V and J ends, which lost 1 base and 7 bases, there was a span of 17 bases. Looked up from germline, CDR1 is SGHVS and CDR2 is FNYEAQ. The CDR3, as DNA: TGTGCCAGCAGCTTAGTACCCCAGGGTACCCCAAATGAGCAGTTCTTC. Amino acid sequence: CASSLVPQGTPNEQFF. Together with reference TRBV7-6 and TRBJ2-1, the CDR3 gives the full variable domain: GAGVSQSPRYKVTKRGQDVALRCDPISGHVSLYWYRQALGQGPEFLTYFNYEAQQDKSGLPNDRFSAERPEGSISTLTIQRTEQRDSAMYRCASSLVPQGTPNEQFFGPGTRLTVL.

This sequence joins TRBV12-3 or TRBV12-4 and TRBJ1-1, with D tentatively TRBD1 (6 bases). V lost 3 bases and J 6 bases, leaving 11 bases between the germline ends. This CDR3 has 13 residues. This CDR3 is CASSLGGRPEAFF. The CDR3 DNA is TGTGCCAGCAGTTTGGGGGGCAGGCCTGAAGCTTTCTTT.

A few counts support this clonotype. CDR3 coding DNA: TGTGCCAGCAGCCAAGGGGCTAGCGCGCTTCGAGGGCAGTTCTTC. Its translation is CASSQGASALRGQFF. The chain has TRBV11-2 and TRBJ2-1; perhaps TRBD2 as D (6 bases). This CDR3 region has 15 residues. The germline CDR1 and CDR2 sequences are SGHAT and FQNNGV. V was trimmed by 5 bases and J by 12 bases, leaving 23 bases between them.

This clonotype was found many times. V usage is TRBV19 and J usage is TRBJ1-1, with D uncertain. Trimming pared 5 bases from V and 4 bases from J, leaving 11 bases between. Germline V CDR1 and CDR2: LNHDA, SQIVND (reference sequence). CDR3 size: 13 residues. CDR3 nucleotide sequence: TGTGCCAGTAGTGTCCAGGTGTTCACTGAAGCTTTCTTT. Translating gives CASSVQVFTEAFF.

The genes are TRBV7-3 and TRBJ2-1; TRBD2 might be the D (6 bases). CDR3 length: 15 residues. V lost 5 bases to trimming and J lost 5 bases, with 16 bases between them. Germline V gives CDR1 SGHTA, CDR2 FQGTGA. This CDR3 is CASSLDAGKDNEQFF. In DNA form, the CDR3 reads TGTGCCAGCAGCCTGGACGCGGGGAAGGACAATGAGCAGTTCTTC. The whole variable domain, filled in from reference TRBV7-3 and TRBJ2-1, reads GAGVSQTPSNKVTEKGKYVELRCDPISGHTALYWYRQSLGQGPEFLIYFQGTGAADDSGLPNDRFFAVRPEGSVSTLKIQRTERGDSAVYLCASSLDAGKDNEQFFGPGTRLTVL.

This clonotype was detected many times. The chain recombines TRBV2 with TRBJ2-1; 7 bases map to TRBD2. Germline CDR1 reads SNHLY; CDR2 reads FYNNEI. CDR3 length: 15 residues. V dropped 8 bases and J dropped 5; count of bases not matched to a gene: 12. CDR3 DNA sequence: TGTGCCAGCCCCGACCGAACTAGCGTAGACAATGAGCAGTTCTTC. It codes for CASPDRTSVDNEQFF.

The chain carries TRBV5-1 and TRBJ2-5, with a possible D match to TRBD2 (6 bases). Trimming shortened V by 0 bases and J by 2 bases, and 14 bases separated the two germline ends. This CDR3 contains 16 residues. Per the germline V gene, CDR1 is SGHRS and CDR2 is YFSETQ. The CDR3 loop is CASSLAVRAGQETQYF. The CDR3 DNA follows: TGCGCCAGCAGCTTGGCCGTGAGGGCGGGGCAAGAGACCCAGTACTTC. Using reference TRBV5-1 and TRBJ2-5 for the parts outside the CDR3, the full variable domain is KAGVTQTPRYLIKTRGQQVTLSCSPISGHRSVSWYQQTPGQGLQFLFEYFSETQRNKGNFPGRFSGRQFSNSRSEMNVSTLELGDSALYLCASSLAVRAGQETQYFGPGTRLLVL.

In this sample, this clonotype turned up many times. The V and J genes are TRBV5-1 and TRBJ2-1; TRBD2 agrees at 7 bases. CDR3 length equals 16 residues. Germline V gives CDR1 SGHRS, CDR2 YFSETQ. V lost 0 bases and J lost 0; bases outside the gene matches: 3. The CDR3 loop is CASSLALASSYNEQFF. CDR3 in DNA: TGCGCCAGCAGCTTGGCACTAGCGAGCTCCTACAATGAGCAGTTCTTC.

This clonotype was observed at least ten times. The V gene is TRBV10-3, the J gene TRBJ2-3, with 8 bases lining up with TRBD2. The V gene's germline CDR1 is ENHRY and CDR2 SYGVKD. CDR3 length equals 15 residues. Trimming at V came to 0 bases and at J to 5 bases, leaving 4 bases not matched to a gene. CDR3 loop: CAISESRTSGDTQYF. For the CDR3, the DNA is TGTGCCATCAGTGAGTCGAGAACTAGCGGAGATACGCAGTATTTT.

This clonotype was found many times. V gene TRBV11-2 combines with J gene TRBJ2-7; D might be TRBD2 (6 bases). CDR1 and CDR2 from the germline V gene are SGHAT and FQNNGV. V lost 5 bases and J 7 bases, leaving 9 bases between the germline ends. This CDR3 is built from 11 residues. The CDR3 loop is CASSLAGEQYF. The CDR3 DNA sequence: TGTGCCAGCAGCCTCGCGGGGGAGCAGTACTTC.

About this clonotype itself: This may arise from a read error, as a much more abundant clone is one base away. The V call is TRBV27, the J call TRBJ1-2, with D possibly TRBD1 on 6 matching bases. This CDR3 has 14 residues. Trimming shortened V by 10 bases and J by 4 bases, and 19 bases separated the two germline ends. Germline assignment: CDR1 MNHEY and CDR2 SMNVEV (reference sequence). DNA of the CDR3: TGTGCCACCCTAACTCAACAGGGTAGCTATGGCTACACCTTC. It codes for CATLTQQGSYGYTF.

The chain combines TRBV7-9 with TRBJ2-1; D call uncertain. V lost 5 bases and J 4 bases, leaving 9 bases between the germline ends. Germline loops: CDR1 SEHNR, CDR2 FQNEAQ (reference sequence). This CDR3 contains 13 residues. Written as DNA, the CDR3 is TGTGCCAGCAGCCCGGACCAGTACAATGAGCAGTTCTTC. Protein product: CASSPDQYNEQFF.

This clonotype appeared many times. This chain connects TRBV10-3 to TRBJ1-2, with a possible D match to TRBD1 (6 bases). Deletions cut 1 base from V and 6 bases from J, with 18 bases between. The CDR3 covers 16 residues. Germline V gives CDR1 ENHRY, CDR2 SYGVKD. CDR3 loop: CAISELGHRSSNGYTF. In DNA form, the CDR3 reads TGTGCCATCAGTGAGTTGGGACACCGGAGTTCGAATGGCTACACCTTC.

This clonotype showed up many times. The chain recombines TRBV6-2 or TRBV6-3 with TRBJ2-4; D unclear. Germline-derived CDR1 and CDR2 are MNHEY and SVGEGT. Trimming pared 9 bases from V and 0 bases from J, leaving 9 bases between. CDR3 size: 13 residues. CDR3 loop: CASLLLAKNIQYF. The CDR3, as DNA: TGTGCCAGTTTGCTTCTAGCCAAAAACATTCAGTACTTC.

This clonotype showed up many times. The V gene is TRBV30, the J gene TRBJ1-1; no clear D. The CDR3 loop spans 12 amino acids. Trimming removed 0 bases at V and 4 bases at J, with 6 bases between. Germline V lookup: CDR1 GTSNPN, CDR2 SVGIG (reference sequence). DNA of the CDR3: TGTGCCTGGAGTGTATGGGGCACTGAAGCTTTCTTT. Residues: CAWSVWGTEAFF.